This TCR beta chain derives from a study of blood T cell repertoires in COVID-19. Whole-study context: PBMCs, B-cell-depleted T cells, or T cells provided the cDNA or gDNA that made up the material.

Sequencing used immunoSEQ multiplex PCR; TCRdb keeps in-frame clones, though not all of them. Here the sample spans 310,000 or so clones, about 91% being singletons. The study recruited people aged about 18 to 95 years across approximately 24 US areas. Per the germline V gene, CDR1 is MNHEY and CDR2 is SVGEGT. CDR3 length: 13 residues. V was pared by 2 bases and J by 3 bases, with 4 bases between. This clone was seen repeatedly, ten times or more. The J gene is TRBJ2-2, the V gene TRBV6-2 or TRBV6-3, with unresolved D. The receptor was isolated from a woman under 30 who had recovered from COVID-19. The specimen was PBMCs or T cells enriched from blood (not recorded which). CDR3 loop: CASSYTDTGELFF. CDR3 bases: TGTGCCAGCAGTTACACGGACACCGGGGAGCTGTTTTTT.